This entry features one TCR beta chain sequence. The sample comes from a study of control samples from healthy donors and cancer patients. Germline V gene lookup returns CDR1 MNHEY and CDR2 SVGEGT. V gave up 2 bases and J gave up 0 bases; unmatched junction bases: 5. The CDR3 spans 16 residues. Here immunoSEQ multiplex PCR was the method, and the copy in TCRdb shows in-frame clones only, minus some. The sample consists of about 120,000 clones, roughly 92% of them appearing once. Material: blood. The rearrangement links TRBV6-2 or TRBV6-3 to TRBJ2-7; TRBD1 aligns across 9 bases. The source is a woman aged 18-29 years in good health. The CDR3 nucleotides read TGTGCCAGCAGTTACCCCACAGGGGGCAGCTCCTACGAGCAGTACTTC. Translating gives CASSYPTGGSSYEQYF.